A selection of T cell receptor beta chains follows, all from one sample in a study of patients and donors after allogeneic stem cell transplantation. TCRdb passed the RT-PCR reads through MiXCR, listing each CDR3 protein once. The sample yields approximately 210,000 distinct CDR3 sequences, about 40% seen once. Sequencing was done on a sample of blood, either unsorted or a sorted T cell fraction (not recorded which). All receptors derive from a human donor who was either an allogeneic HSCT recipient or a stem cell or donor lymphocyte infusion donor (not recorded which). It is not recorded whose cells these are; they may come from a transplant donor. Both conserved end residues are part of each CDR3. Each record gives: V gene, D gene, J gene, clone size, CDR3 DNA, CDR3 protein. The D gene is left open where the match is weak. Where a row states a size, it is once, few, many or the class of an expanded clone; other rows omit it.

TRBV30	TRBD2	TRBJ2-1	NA	TGTGCCACAACCAGCGGGAGCCCGTACAATGAGCAGTTCTTC	CATTSGSPYNEQFF
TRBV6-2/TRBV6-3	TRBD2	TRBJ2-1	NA	TGTGCCAGCAGTTCGGGACTAGCGGGAGGTAGTGAGCAGTTCTTC	CASSSGLAGGSEQFF
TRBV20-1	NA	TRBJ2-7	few	TGCAGTGCGTCCCTCCCAGGGACGTTCTACGAGCAGTACTTC	CSASLPGTFYEQYF
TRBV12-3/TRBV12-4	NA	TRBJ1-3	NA	TGTGCCAGCAGTTTCTTCGAGGGCACCATATATTTT	CASSFFEGTIYF
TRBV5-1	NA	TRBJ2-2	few	TGCGCCAGCAGCTTGCTGGGCCACTCGAACACCGGGGAGCTGTTTTTT	CASSLLGHSNTGELFF
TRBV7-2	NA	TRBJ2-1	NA	TGTGCCAGCAGCTCATATCAGACAGGACGGGTATACAATGAGCAGTTCTTC	CASSSYQTGRVYNEQFF
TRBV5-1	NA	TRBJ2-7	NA	TGCGCCAGCAGCTTACTTACACCAGAGGACGAGCAGTACTTC	CASSLLTPEDEQYF
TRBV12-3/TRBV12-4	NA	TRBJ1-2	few	TGTGCCAGCACCATTGCCCCTAGGGGCAATGGCTACACCTTC	CASTIAPRGNGYTF
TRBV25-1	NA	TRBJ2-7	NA	TGTGCCAGCCACCGGGTGGGGCACGAGCAGTACTTC	CASHRVGHEQYF
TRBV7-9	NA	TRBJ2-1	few	TGTGCCAGCAGCTTTAAGGGGGGCATGGTCTTC	CASSFKGGMVF
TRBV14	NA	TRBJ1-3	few	TGTGCCAGCAGCCCCACAGGGACCTCTGGAAACACCATATATTTT	CASSPTGTSGNTIYF
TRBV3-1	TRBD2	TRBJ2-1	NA	TGTGCCAGCAGCCAATGGCGGGAGGGTCGTGAGCAGTTCTTC	CASSQWREGREQFF
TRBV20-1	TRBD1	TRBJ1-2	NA	TGCAGTGCTCAACAGGGGTGGCTCGACTATGGCTACACCTTC	CSAQQGWLDYGYTF
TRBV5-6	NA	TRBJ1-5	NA	TGTGCCAGCAGCCCCCTCCGGGGACGAGGCCAGCCCCAGCATTTT	CASSPLRGRGQPQHF
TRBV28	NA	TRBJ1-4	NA	TGTGCCAGCAGTTTGACAGGCAGTAATGAAAAACTGTTTTTT	CASSLTGSNEKLFF
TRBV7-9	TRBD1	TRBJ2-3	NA	TGTGCCAGCACCGACAGGGAACCAGATACGCAGTATTTT	CASTDREPDTQYF
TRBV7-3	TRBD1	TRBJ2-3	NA	TGTGCCAGCAGCCTCGGGACAGCCAACACAGATACGCAGTATTTT	CASSLGTANTDTQYF
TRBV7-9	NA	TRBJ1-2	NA	TGTGCCAGCAGCTTAACCGGGACTGCTGAATATGGCTACACCTTC	CASSLTGTAEYGYTF
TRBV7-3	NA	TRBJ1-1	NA	TGTGCCAGCAGCGACATGGGTACTGAAGCTTTCTTT	CASSDMGTEAFF
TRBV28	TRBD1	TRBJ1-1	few	TGTGCCAGCAGGGGCGTCTCGACAGGGAGGACTGAAGCTTTCTTT	CASRGVSTGRTEAFF
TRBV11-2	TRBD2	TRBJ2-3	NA	TGTGCCAGCAGCGGACTAGCGGGACCCACAGATACGCAGTATTTT	CASSGLAGPTDTQYF
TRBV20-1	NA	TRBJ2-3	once	TGCAGTGCTAGAGTACCCAGAAGCACAGATACGCAGTATTTT	CSARVPRSTDTQYF
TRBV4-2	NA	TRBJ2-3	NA	TGTGCCAGCAGCCAGGCCCAGCAGACTAGCACAGATACGCAGTATTTT	CASSQAQQTSTDTQYF
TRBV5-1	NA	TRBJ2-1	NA	TGCGCCAGCAGCCCCTTTCGGGATCCGAGCTACAATGAGCAGTTCTTC	CASSPFRDPSYNEQFF
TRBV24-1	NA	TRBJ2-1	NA	TGTGCCACCAGTGATAGGGAAACGGGTTCTTGGAATGAGCAGTTCTTC	CATSDRETGSWNEQFF
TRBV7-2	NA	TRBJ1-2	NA	TGTGCCAGCAGCTCGGAGGGGAGGGCTCTCTATGGCTACACCTTC	CASSSEGRALYGYTF
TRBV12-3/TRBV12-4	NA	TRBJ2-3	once	TGTGCCAGCAGTGGGTGGGAGAAAAACACAGATACGCAGTATTTT	CASSGWEKNTDTQYF
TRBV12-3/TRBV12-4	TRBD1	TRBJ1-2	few	TGTGCCAGCAGTTCTCCCGGGACAGGCAACTATGGCTACACCTTC	CASSSPGTGNYGYTF
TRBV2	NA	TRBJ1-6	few	TGTGCCAGCAGTGAAGCCTTCGGGCAGGGAAGGTCACCCCTCCACTTT	CASSEAFGQGRSPLHF
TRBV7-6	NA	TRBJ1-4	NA	TGTGCCAGCAGCTTAGCGTCGGGGGCAACTAATGAAAAACTGTTTTTT	CASSLASGATNEKLFF
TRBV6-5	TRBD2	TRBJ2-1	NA	TGTGCCAGCAGTGTAGCGGGCCCCTACAATGAGCAGTTCTTC	CASSVAGPYNEQFF
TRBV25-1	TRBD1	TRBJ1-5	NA	TGTGCCAGCAGTGAAGGCGGGACAGGAGCGCAGCCCCAGCATTTT	CASSEGGTGAQPQHF